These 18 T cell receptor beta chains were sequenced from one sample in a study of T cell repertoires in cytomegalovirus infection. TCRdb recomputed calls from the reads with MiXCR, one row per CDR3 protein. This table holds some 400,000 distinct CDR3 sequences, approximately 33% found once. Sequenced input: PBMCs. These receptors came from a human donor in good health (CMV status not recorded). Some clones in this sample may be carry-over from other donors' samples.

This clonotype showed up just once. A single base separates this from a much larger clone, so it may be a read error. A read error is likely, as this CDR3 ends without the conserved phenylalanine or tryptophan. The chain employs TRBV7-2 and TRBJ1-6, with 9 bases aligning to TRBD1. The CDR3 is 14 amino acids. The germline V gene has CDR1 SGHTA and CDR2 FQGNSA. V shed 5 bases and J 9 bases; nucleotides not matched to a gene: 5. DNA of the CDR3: TGTGCCAGCAGCCGAGACAGGGGGACTTCACCCCTCCACTTG. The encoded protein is CASSRDRGTSPLHL.

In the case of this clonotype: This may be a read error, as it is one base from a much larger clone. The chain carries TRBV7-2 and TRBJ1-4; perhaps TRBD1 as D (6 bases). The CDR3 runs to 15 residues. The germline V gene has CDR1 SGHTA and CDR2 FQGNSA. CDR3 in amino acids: CSSSLEGGGIEKLFF. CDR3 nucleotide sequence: TGTTCCAGCAGCTTAGAAGGGGGGGGAATTGAAAAACTGTTTTTT.

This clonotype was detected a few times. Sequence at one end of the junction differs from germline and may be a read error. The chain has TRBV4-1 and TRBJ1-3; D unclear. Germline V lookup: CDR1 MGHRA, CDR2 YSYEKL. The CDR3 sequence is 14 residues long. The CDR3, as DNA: TGCGCAAGCAGACAAGCACGGGCCCGCGACACCATATATTTT. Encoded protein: CASRQARARDTIYF.

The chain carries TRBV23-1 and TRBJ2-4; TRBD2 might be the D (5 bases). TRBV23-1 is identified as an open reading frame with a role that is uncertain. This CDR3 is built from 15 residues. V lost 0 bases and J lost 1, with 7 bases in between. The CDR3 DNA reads TGCGCCAGCAGTCAATCGTGCGGGGCCAAAAACATTCAGTACTTC. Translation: CASSQSCGAKNIQYF.

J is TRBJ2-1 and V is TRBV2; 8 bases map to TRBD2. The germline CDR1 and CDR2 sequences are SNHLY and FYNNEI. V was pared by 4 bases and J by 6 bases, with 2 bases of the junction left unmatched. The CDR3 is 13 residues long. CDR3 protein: CASSGTSRNEQFF. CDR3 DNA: TGTGCCAGCAGTGGGACTAGCCGCAATGAGCAGTTCTTC.

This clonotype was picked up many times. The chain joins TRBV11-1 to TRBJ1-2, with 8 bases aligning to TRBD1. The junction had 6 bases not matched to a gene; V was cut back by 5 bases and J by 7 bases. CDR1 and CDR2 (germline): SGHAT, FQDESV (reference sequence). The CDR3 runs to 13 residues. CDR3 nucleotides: TGTGCCAGCAGCGTCAGACAGGGGCTTGGCTACACCTTC. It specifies CASSVRQGLGYTF.

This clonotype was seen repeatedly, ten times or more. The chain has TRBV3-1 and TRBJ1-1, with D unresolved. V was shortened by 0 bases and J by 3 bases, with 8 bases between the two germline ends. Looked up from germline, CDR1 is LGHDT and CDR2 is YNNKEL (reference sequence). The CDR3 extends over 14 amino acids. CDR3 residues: CASSQDYADTEAFF. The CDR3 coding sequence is TGTGCCAGCAGCCAAGATTATGCGGACACTGAAGCTTTCTTT.

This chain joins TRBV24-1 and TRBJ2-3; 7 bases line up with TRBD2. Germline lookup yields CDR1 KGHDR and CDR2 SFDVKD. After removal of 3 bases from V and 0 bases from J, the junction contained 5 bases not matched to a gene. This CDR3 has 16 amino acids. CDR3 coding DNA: TGTGCCACCAGTGATCCCCGGGGGGACAGCACAGATACGCAGTATTTT. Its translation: CATSDPRGDSTDTQYF.

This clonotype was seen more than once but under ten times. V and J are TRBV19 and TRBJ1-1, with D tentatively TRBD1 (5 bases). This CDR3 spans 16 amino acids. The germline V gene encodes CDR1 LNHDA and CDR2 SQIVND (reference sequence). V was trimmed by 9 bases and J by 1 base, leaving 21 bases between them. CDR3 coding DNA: TGTGCCAGCGAGAGCTTTGGCGACAGAACGAACACTGAAGCTTTCTTT. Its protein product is CASESFGDRTNTEAFF.

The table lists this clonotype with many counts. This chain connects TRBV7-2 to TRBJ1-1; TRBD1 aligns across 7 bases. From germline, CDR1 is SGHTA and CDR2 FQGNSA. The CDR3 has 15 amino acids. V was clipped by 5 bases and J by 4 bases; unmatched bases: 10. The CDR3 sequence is CASSLRRGRVTEAFF. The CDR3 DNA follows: TGTGCCAGCAGCCTCAGGAGGGGGCGAGTCACTGAAGCTTTCTTT.

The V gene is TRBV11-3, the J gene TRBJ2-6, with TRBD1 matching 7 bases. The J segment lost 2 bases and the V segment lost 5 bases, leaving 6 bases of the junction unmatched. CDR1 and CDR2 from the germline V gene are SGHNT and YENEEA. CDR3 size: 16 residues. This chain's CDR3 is CASSPRTGAGANVLTF. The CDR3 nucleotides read TGTGCCAGCAGCCCCCGGACAGGTGCTGGGGCCAACGTCCTGACTTTC.

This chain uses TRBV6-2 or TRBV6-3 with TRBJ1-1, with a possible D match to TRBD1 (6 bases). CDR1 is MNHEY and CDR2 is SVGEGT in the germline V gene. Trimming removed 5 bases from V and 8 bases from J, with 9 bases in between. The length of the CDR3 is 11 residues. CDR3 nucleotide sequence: TGTGCCAGCAGTATGGGGGGCGAAGCTTTCTTT. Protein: CASSMGGEAFF.

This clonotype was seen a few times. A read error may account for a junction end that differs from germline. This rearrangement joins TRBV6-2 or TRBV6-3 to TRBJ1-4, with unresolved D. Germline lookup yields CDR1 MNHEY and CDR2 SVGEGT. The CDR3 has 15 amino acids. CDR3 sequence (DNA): TGTGCCAGCAGTTCTCCGGTGACAACAAATGAAAAACTGTTTTTT. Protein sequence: CASSSPVTTNEKLFF.

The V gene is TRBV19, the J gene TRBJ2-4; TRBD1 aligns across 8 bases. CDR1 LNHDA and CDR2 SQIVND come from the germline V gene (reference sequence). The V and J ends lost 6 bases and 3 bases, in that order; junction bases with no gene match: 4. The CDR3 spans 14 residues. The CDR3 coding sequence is TGTGCCAGTAGCGGACAGGGTGGCAAAAACATTCAGTACTTC. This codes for CASSGQGGKNIQYF.

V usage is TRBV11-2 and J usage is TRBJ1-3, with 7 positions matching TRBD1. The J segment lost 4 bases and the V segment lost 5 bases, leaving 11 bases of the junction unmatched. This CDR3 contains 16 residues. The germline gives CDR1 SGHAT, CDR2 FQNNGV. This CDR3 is CASSAYRQGIGNTIYF. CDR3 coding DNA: TGTGCCAGCAGCGCCTACAGACAGGGCATAGGAAACACCATATATTTT.

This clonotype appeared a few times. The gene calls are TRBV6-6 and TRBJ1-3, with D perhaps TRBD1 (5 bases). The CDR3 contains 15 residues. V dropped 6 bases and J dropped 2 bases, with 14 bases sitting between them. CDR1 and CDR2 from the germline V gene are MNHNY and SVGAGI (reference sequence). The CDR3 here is CASSFDSVAGNTIYF. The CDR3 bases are TGTGCCAGCAGCTTCGACAGCGTTGCTGGAAACACCATATATTTT.

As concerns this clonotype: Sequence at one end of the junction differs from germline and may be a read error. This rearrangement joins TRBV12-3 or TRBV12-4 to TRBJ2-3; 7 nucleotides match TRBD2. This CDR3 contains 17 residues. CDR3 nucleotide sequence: TGTTCCAGCAGTCCCCCCGTACTTGGGGGGGGTTTAGATACGCAGTATTTT. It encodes CSSSPPVLGGGLDTQYF.

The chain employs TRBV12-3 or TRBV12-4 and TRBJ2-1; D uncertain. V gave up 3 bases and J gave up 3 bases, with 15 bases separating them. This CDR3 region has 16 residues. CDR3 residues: CASSFFSRSNYNEQFF. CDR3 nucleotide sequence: TGTGCCAGCAGTTTTTTCTCTAGGTCTAACTACAATGAGCAGTTCTTC.